This T cell receptor beta chain was observed in a study of metastatic and nonmetastatic thyroid tumors. On the study more broadly: Patients with malignant and benign thyroid disease provided blood and tumor or nodule tissue, whose repertoires were compared.

MiXCR reprocessed the PCR reads for TCRdb. The data hold about 40,000 clones, with approximately 13% observed a single time. Germline V gives CDR1 GTSNPN, CDR2 SVGIG (reference sequence). Trimming cost V 4 bases and J 8 bases, with 11 bases left between them. The length of the CDR3 is 12 residues. This clone was found many times. Nobody among the patients had been given any treatment before thyroid surgery. J is TRBJ1-4 and V is TRBV30, with D tentatively TRBD1 (5 bases). Material: blood. The TCR originated in a female donor with papillary thyroid cancer or a benign thyroid nodule (not recorded which). Some clones in this sample may be carry-over from other donors' samples. CDR3 protein: CAWNRRGEKLFF. The CDR3 DNA reads TGTGCCTGGAACAGAAGGGGCGAAAAACTGTTTTTT.